Below are 15 T cell receptor beta chains sequenced from a single sample in a study of T cells in Graves' hyperthyroidism and ophthalmopathy. Researchers took RNA transcripts and amplified the TCR beta CDR3 regions from them. HTBI primers were the set used in a first-round RT-PCR of the TCR CDR3. TCRdb analysed the multiplex PCR reads with MiXCR anew, one entry per CDR3 protein. The table lists about 600,000 distinct CDR3 sequences, approximately 16% of them singletons. Input material: blood. These receptors all come from a woman aged 35 to 49 with Graves' ophthalmopathy.

This clonotype came up many times. The chain uses TRBV28 and TRBJ2-7, with TRBD2 as a possible D gene (6 bases). Germline V gene sequence: CDR1 MDHEN, CDR2 SYDVKM. The V end was cut by 2 bases, the J end by 5 bases, with 28 bases between. The CDR3 sequence is 19 residues long. This chain's CDR3 is CASSLPKVPRDSSRDEQYF. The CDR3 DNA sequence: TGTGCCAGCAGTTTACCCAAAGTCCCCCGGGACTCCTCTAGGGACGAGCAGTACTTC.

This clonotype was counted a few times. This chain joins TRBV4-1 and TRBJ2-3, with D hard to call. The CDR3 is 14 residues long. The ends were cut back, 0 bases at V and 5 bases at J, with 9 bases in the middle. Looked up from germline, CDR1 is MGHRA and CDR2 is YSYEKL. CDR3 residues: CASSQEGLVDTQYF. As DNA, the CDR3 is TGCGCCAGCAGCCAAGAGGGCTTGGTAGATACGCAGTATTTT.

This clonotype has ten or more counts. J is TRBJ2-1 and V is TRBV7-2, with D perhaps matching TRBD2 (6 bases). The germline V and J ends were trimmed by 0 bases and 6 bases, with 12 bases remaining between them. CDR1 SGHTA and CDR2 FQGNSA come from the germline V gene. The CDR3 totals 15 residues. Here the CDR3 DNA reads TGTGCCAGCAGCTTAGCGGGAGGAAATAGCAATGAGCAGTTCTTC. Translated, it gives CASSLAGGNSNEQFF.

Details on this clonotype: Possible read error: a much larger clone is one base away. This chain joins TRBV28 and TRBJ1-1, with D possibly being TRBD1 (5 bases). CDR1 MDHEN and CDR2 SYDVKM come from the germline V gene. The CDR3 spans 11 residues. The V end lost 6 bases, the J end lost 10 bases, and 12 bases lay between the germline ends. The CDR3 coding sequence is TGTGCCAGCAGGGGGACGCTCAGAGCTTTCTTT. This encodes CASRGTLRAFF.

This clonotype was counted a few times. The J gene is TRBJ1-6, the V gene TRBV28; the match to TRBD1 covers 10 bases. Unmatched junction bases numbered 5, after V lost 5 bases and J lost 10 bases. CDR1 is MDHEN and CDR2 is SYDVKM in the germline V gene. The CDR3 sequence is 14 residues long. This chain's CDR3 is CASSPGTGVSPLHF. CDR3 DNA sequence: TGTGCCAGCAGTCCGGGGACAGGGGTCTCACCCCTCCACTTT.

As for this clonotype: One end of the junction is discordant with germline, which a read error may explain. The chain employs TRBV7-3 and TRBJ2-1, with no clear D. Germline assignment: CDR1 SGHTA and CDR2 FQGTGA. The CDR3 is 13 amino acids. CDR3 nucleotides: TGTGCCAACAGCCCCTTTCCCAACAATGAGCAGTTCTTC. Its protein is CANSPFPNNEQFF.

This clonotype was seen only a few times. The chain joins TRBV6-1 to TRBJ2-5; D is possibly TRBD1 (6 bases). V lost 7 bases, J lost 4 bases, and 7 bases lay in between. Germline CDR1 is MNHNS and CDR2 is SASEGT. The length of the CDR3 is 11 residues. The CDR3 is CASTRGETQYF. CDR3 nucleotides: TGTGCCAGCACCAGGGGAGAGACCCAGTACTTC.

In this sample, this clonotype turned up many times. J is TRBJ1-1 and V is TRBV28, with 9 bases matching TRBD1. This CDR3 has 13 amino acids. V was clipped by 7 bases and J by 3 bases; unmatched bases: 3. From germline, CDR1 is MDHEN and CDR2 SYDVKM. The CDR3 DNA is TGTGCCAGCAACCGGGACAGGGACACTGAAGCTTTCTTT. Protein: CASNRDRDTEAFF.

This clonotype was observed at least ten times. The chain joins TRBV7-8 to TRBJ1-1, with D perhaps matching TRBD1 (5 bases). The CDR3 has 14 amino acids. Trimming took 5 bases from V and 1 from J, leaving 11 bases between them. Germline CDR1 reads SGHVS; CDR2 reads FQNEAQ. CDR3: CASSQGVENTEAFF. The CDR3 DNA reads as TGTGCCAGCAGCCAGGGAGTCGAGAACACTGAAGCTTTCTTT.

This clonotype was found many times. The rearrangement joins TRBV5-5 to TRBJ2-7; 12 bases map to TRBD1. The CDR3 consists of 14 residues. V lost 3 bases and J lost 5; bases outside the gene matches: 3. CDR1 and CDR2 from the germline V gene are SGHKS and YYEKEE (reference sequence). The CDR3 coding sequence is TGTGCCAGCAGCTGGGGACAGGGGGCGGACGAGCAGTACTTC. This translates into CASSWGQGADEQYF.

There are many counts of this clonotype. The chain couples TRBV28 to TRBJ2-1; D not resolved. Germline-derived CDR1 and CDR2 are MDHEN and SYDVKM. The CDR3 is made up of 14 amino acids. V dropped 3 bases and J dropped 12 bases, with 18 bases sitting between them. DNA for the CDR3: TGTGCCAGCAGTTTGAGGACGGGCAGCCCGTTGCAGTTCTTC. Its protein product is CASSLRTGSPLQFF.

This clonotype was seen repeatedly, ten times or more. The J gene is TRBJ1-1, the V gene TRBV11-2; perhaps TRBD1 as D (5 bases). The CDR3 covers 16 residues. The V and J ends lost 5 bases and 0 bases respectively, with 16 bases between them. CDR1 is SGHAT and CDR2 is FQNNGV in the germline V gene. CDR3 DNA sequence: TGTGCCAGCAGCCCTACCGTGGGGGAACTGAACACTGAAGCTTTCTTT. This codes for CASSPTVGELNTEAFF. Drawing the rest from reference TRBV11-2 and TRBJ1-1, the complete variable domain is EAGVAQSPRYKIIEKRQSVAFWCNPISGHATLYWYQQILGQGPKLLIQFQNNGVVDDSQLPKDRFSAERLKGVDSTLKIQPAKLEDSAVYLCASSPTVGELNTEAFFGQGTRLTVV.

In this sample, this clonotype turned up many times. V and J are TRBV11-2 and TRBJ2-2; 8 positions agree with TRBD1. This CDR3 contains 16 residues. The germline gives CDR1 SGHAT, CDR2 FQNNGV. V shed 4 bases, J shed 2 bases, and the junction held 6 bases outside the gene matches. This chain's CDR3 is CASSYDRGDNTGELFF. The CDR3 DNA is TGTGCCAGCAGCTACGACAGGGGCGATAACACCGGGGAGCTGTTTTTT.

This chain joins TRBV20-1 and TRBJ1-6; 10 positions agree with TRBD1. This CDR3 spans 14 amino acids. Looked up from germline, CDR1 is DFQATT and CDR2 is SNEGSKA (reference sequence). V lost 3 bases, J lost 8 bases, and 4 bases stayed unmatched. The DNA for the CDR3 is TGCAGTGCTAGGAGGGGGACAGGGGATTCACCCCTCCACTTT. Translation: CSARRGTGDSPLHF.

The chain joins TRBV6-1 to TRBJ1-2; 8 nucleotides agree with TRBD1. V lost 5 bases and J lost 1; bases outside the gene matches: 6. The CDR3 totals 15 residues. Germline CDR1 MNHNS, CDR2 SASEGT. CDR3 in DNA: TGTGCCAGCAGTTCCGACAGGGGCTTTAACTATGGCTACACCTTC. This gives the protein CASSSDRGFNYGYTF.